The clone carrying this TCR beta chain was found once. The repertoire was sequenced with immunoSEQ multiplex PCR; TCRdb's copy has only in-frame clones and lacks some. The data show around 130,000 clones, about 85% seen once. The sample comes from a study of blood T cell repertoires in COVID-19. Study-wide background: The United States, Italy and Spain provided the acute and convalescent COVID-19 samples. T cells, B-cell-depleted T cells, or PBMCs provided the cDNA or gDNA that served as material.

Per the germline V gene, CDR1 is ENHRY and CDR2 is SYGVKD. Unmatched junction bases numbered 7, after V lost 6 bases and J lost 4 bases. This CDR3 region has 15 residues. The specimen was peripheral blood. The rearrangement links TRBV10-3 to TRBJ1-3; 9 nucleotides agree with TRBD1. The clonotype comes from a man between 70 and 80 years old with acute or convalescent COVID-19. CDR3 residues: CAIRPGQGKGNTIYF. The CDR3 bases are TGTGCCATCAGACCGGGACAGGGAAAGGGAAACACCATATATTTT.